This record concerns one T cell receptor beta chain sequence. Its antigen is not known. Germline assignment: CDR1 SEHNR and CDR2 FQNEAQ (reference sequence). The CDR3 is 17 residues long. V lost 2 bases, J lost 0 bases, and 14 bases lay in between. This sample was taken from a study of shared clonotypes between healthy human individuals. Study-level findings and limits: The study generally estimated greater richness for naive than memory subsets.

TCRdb's copy holds only in-frame clones and misses some; the assay was immunoSEQ multiplex PCR. The table includes about 1.5 million clones, roughly 96% detected once. The sequenced sample consisted of naive CD4+ T cells sorted from blood. Subset given: CD45RA+ positively selected. This receptor was identified in a man aged 25-45 years in good health. The rearrangement joins TRBV7-9 to TRBJ1-3, with D hard to call. Here the CDR3 DNA reads TGTGCCAGCAGCTTAATCGCCTCGAAGATCTCTGGAAACACCATATATTTT. It codes for CASSLIASKISGNTIYF. The entire variable domain, with the rest obtained from reference TRBV7-9 and TRBJ1-3, is as follows: DTGVSQNPRHKITKRGQNVTFRCDPISEHNRLYWYRQTLGQGPEFLTYFQNEAQLEKSRLLSDRFSAERPKGSFSTLEIQRTEQGDSAMYLCASSLIASKISGNTIYFGEGSWLTVV.